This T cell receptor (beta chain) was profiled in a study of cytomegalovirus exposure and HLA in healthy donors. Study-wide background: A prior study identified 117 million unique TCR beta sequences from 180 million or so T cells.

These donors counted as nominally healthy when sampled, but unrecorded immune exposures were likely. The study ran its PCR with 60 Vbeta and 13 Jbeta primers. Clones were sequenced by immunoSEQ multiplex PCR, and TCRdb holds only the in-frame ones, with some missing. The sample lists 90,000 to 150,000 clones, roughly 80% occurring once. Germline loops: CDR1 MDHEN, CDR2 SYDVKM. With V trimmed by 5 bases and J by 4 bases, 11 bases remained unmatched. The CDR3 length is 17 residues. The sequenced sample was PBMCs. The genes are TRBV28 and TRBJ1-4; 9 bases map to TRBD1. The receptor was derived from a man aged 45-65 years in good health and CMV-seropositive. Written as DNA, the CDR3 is TGTGCCAGCAGTCCGGAGGGACAGGGTCGGGGTAATGAAAAACTGTTTTTT. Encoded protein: CASSPEGQGRGNEKLFF.